This entry describes one TCR beta chain. The target antigen is unknown. The assay was immunoSEQ multiplex PCR, and TCRdb's table has in-frame clones only and misses some. This sample has 85,000 to 120,000 clones, with about 87% found just once. The CDR3 is 18 residues long. Germline CDR1 is MDHEN and CDR2 is SYDVKM. V shed 3 bases, J shed 1 base, and the junction held 7 bases outside the gene matches. This specimen comes from a study of cytomegalovirus exposure and HLA in healthy donors. Study outcomes and limitations: With high specificity and sensitivity, the classifier reportedly diagnosed cytomegalovirus status. The finding came from a later analysis; first-cohort TCR clusters tended to co-occur in the 90 to 150 validation repertoires. According to the study, 160 or so TCR beta chains were cytomegalovirus-associated. Whilst most TCR sequences proved rare, a subset of public TCRs occurred across many donors.

The rearrangement links TRBV28 to TRBJ2-3; 13 nucleotides agree with TRBD2. This receptor was identified in a woman aged 18-29 years in good health and CMV-seropositive. Sequencing input: PBMCs. CDR3 loop: CASSFGTSGVLRTDTQYF. In DNA form, the CDR3 reads TGTGCCAGCAGTTTCGGGACTAGCGGGGTCCTTCGCACAGATACGCAGTATTTT.